The 17 T cell receptor beta chains given below trace back to one sample, sequenced in a study of T-cell reconstitution after alpha-beta-depleted transplantation in children. Unique molecular identifiers featured in how the TCRbeta library was prepared. TCRdb reprocessed the PCR reads with MiXCR, giving one entry per CDR3 protein. Of fewer than 400,000 distinct CDR3 sequences in the sample, approximately 20% were seen once. The sequencing used PBMCs from the stem cell graft donor, collected from the stem cell graft. The source is a human donor who donated a stem cell graft to a child with acute myeloid leukemia.

The chain employs TRBV7-2 and TRBJ1-4; perhaps TRBD1 as D (6 bases). This CDR3 is 15 amino acids long. V lost 5 bases, J lost 3 bases, and 13 bases lay in between. Germline values: CDR1 SGHTA, CDR2 FQGNSA. The CDR3 spells CASSPQGGANEKLFF. In nucleotides, the CDR3 is TGTGCCAGCAGCCCACAGGGAGGAGCTAATGAAAAACTGTTTTTT.

This clonotype was seen only a few times. V and J are TRBV5-1 and TRBJ2-1; D possibly corresponds to TRBD2 (5 bases). Trimming took off 4 bases at V and 6 bases at J, with 8 bases between the two ends. The germline V gene encodes CDR1 SGHRS and CDR2 YFSETQ. This CDR3 contains 12 residues. The CDR3 sequence is CASSLDFNEQFF. CDR3 in DNA: TGCGCCAGCAGCCTGGACTTCAATGAGCAGTTCTTC.

This clonotype was observed a few times. This sequence joins TRBV7-9 and TRBJ2-1, with D possibly being TRBD2 (6 bases). Germline loops: CDR1 SEHNR, CDR2 FQNEAQ (reference sequence). V was clipped by 2 bases and J by 6 bases, with 11 bases between them. The CDR3 totals 14 residues. DNA of the CDR3: TGTGCCAGCAGCTTACCCGACGGGGGCAATGAGCAGTTCTTC. Its translation is CASSLPDGGNEQFF.

The table lists this clonotype with a few counts. CDR3 in DNA: TGTGCCAGCAGCTTGATGTCAGGGCCCGAAAAACTGTTTTTT. Its translation: CASSLMSGPEKLFF. This chain connects TRBV5-6 to TRBJ1-4, with D tentatively TRBD1 (5 bases). The CDR3 consists of 14 residues. The germline V and J ends were trimmed by 1 base and 8 bases, with 12 bases remaining between them. The germline V gene encodes CDR1 SGHDT and CDR2 YYEEEE. Combining the CDR3 with reference TRBV5-6 and TRBJ1-4 gives the whole variable domain DAGVTQSPTHLIKTRGQQVTLRCSPKSGHDTVSWYQQALGQGPQFIFQYYEEEERQRGNFPDRFSGHQFPNYSSELNVNALLLGDSALYLCASSLMSGPEKLFFGSGTQLSVL.

The sample holds a few counts of this clonotype. This rearrangement joins TRBV12-3 or TRBV12-4 to TRBJ2-3; 7 bases line up with TRBD2. Losses at the gene ends were 6 bases for V and 1 base for J; bases not matched to a gene: 7. The CDR3 covers 15 residues. The CDR3 bases are TGTGCCAGCAGCGAAAGGCTAGCGGGCACAGATACGCAGTATTTT. Amino acid sequence: CASSERLAGTDTQYF.

This clonotype was found a few times. This chain links TRBV24-1 with TRBJ2-3; 7 nucleotides agree with TRBD2. Germline V gene data show CDR1 as KGHDR and CDR2 as SFDVKD. V was clipped by 0 bases and J by 0 bases; unmatched bases: 5. The CDR3 extends over 17 amino acids. The CDR3 nucleotides read TGTGCCACCAGTGATTTGAGCGGGGCATCTAGCACAGATACGCAGTATTTT. Translated: CATSDLSGASSTDTQYF.

This chain joins TRBV29-1 and TRBJ2-5; either TRBD1 or TRBD2 may supply D (6 bases each). CDR1 and CDR2 (germline): SQVTM, ANQGSEA. The CDR3 loop spans 15 amino acids. Between the trimmed V and J ends, which lost 3 bases and 1 base, there was a span of 15 bases. CDR3 region: CSVDAQGGAQETQYF. The CDR3 DNA is TGCAGCGTTGACGCACAGGGAGGTGCCCAAGAGACCCAGTACTTC.

Only a few counts were recorded for this clonotype. Written as DNA, the CDR3 is TGCAGTGCTTCGGACAGGGGGGTGGGAAACACCATATATTTT. The encoded protein is CSASDRGVGNTIYF. The rearrangement joins TRBV20-1 to TRBJ1-3; 10 bases fit TRBD1. Germline CDR1 and CDR2: DFQATT and SNEGSKA (reference sequence). V trimming: 5 bases; J trimming: 4 bases; junction bases outside the gene matches: 5. CDR3 length: 14 residues.

This clonotype has just a few counts. The V gene is TRBV4-1, the J gene TRBJ2-1, with TRBD2 matching 13 bases. The V gene end was trimmed by 2 bases and the J gene end by 7 bases; junction bases not matched to a gene: 14. CDR1 and CDR2 from the germline V gene are MGHRA and YSYEKL. The CDR3 contains 19 residues. DNA of the CDR3: TGCGCCAGCAGCCAAATCGAAACTAGCGGGAGGGCCTTTAGGAATGAGCAGTTCTTC. Protein sequence: CASSQIETSGRAFRNEQFF.

The chain couples TRBV4-1 to TRBJ1-1; the D is unclear. Germline CDR1 reads MGHRA; CDR2 reads YSYEKL. V was clipped by 6 bases and J by 1 base, with 6 bases between them. CDR3 length: 12 amino acids. The CDR3 DNA sequence: TGCGCCAGCAGATGGGGGAACACTGAAGCTTTCTTT. This gives the protein CASRWGNTEAFF.

The chain is built from TRBV7-9 and TRBJ1-2, with D possibly matching TRBD1 (5 bases). The CDR3 contains 15 residues. V shed 3 bases and J shed 1 base, with 12 bases lying between them. Per germline, CDR1 SEHNR and CDR2 FQNEAQ (reference sequence). The CDR3 nucleotides read TGTGCCAGCAGCTTCGGTGGCAGGGTTAACTATGGCTACACCTTC. This translates into CASSFGGRVNYGYTF.

This chain links TRBV4-3 with TRBJ2-7; D may be TRBD2 (5 bases). The germline V gene has CDR1 LGHNA and CDR2 YSLEER. The CDR3 runs to 15 residues. V lost 0 bases to trimming and J lost 5 bases, with 14 bases between them. CDR3 sequence (DNA): TGCGCCAGCAGCCAAGAGCTGGCACTAGTCAACGAGCAGTACTTC. Encoded protein: CASSQELALVNEQYF.

The chain carries TRBV20-1 and TRBJ1-4; a weak D match, TRBD1 (5 bases). V lost 3 bases to trimming and J lost 4 bases, with 15 bases between them. The CDR3 runs to 15 residues. CDR1 is DFQATT, CDR2 SNEGSKA, per germline (reference sequence). The CDR3 here is CSASVEGSINEKLFF. DNA of the CDR3: TGCAGTGCTAGTGTGGAGGGGAGCATTAATGAAAAACTGTTTTTT.

This clonotype was recorded many times. The genes are TRBV15 and TRBJ1-4; D is unresolved. V lost 5 bases and J 0 bases, leaving 13 bases between the germline ends. The CDR3 runs 16 residues. The germline CDR1 and CDR2 sequences are LNHNV and YYDKDF (reference sequence). The CDR3 is CATSSDTIATNEKLFF. For the CDR3, the DNA is TGTGCCACCAGCTCCGACACTATCGCAACTAATGAAAAACTGTTTTTT.

In this sample, this clonotype turned up a few times. This CDR3 reads CSARDPALSGKETQYF. CDR3 sequence (DNA): TGCAGTGCTAGAGATCCCGCCCTCAGCGGGAAGGAGACCCAGTACTTC. V is TRBV20-1 and J is TRBJ2-5; 7 nucleotides match TRBD2. V was pared by 0 bases and J by 5 bases, with 12 bases of the junction left unmatched. Germline V lookup: CDR1 DFQATT, CDR2 SNEGSKA (reference sequence). The length of the CDR3 is 16 residues.

V and J are TRBV4-3 and TRBJ2-2; TRBD2 matches at 8 bases. J lost 3 bases, V lost 5 bases, and 14 bases had no gene match. CDR1 and CDR2 from the germline V gene are LGHNA and YSLEER. CDR3 length: 18 residues. CDR3 region: CASSEGYGGRRHTGELFF. In nucleotides, the CDR3 is TGCGCCAGCAGCGAGGGGTACGGCGGGAGGCGGCACACCGGGGAGCTGTTTTTT.

The V and J genes are TRBV18 and TRBJ2-7; TRBD2 is a possible D gene (6 bases). This CDR3 has 15 amino acids. Germline V gives CDR1 KGHSH, CDR2 LQKENI. Trimming removed 0 bases at V and 1 base at J, with 10 bases between. CDR3 in amino acids: CASSPPGGNSYEQYF. CDR3 coding DNA: TGTGCCAGCTCACCACCGGGAGGTAATTCCTACGAGCAGTACTTC.